This T cell receptor beta chain was sequenced during a study of cytomegalovirus exposure and HLA in healthy donors. Study-wide results and caveats: 164 TCR beta chains were listed as cytomegalovirus-associated. It was shown in a later analysis that HLA-associated TCR beta chains were more clonally expanded than other, equally common chains. Researchers reported in a later analysis that common viral pathogens appeared linked to several top clusters. Later on, a genetic analysis was performed. It linked a missense variant in DCLRE1C with V- and J-gene trimming of TCR beta.

The study ran its PCR with 60 Vbeta and 13 Jbeta primers. Clones were sequenced by immunoSEQ multiplex PCR, and TCRdb holds only the in-frame ones, with some missing. In the table there are 95,000 to 150,000 clones, 78% of which are singletons. Germline CDR1 and CDR2: SGHVS and FQNEAQ. The CDR3 is 13 residues long. The ends were cut back, 3 bases at V and 6 bases at J, with 12 bases in the middle. Comment on this clone: No antigen is known for it.

Sequencing was done on a sample of PBMCs. The V and J genes are TRBV7-8 and TRBJ2-7, with D perhaps TRBD2 (5 bases). The receptor was derived from a man aged 40-50 years in good health and CMV-seronegative. The CDR3 nucleotides read TGTGCCAGCAGCTTTAACAGAGGGTTCGAGCAGTACTTC. This sequence encodes CASSFNRGFEQYF.